This T cell receptor (beta chain) was sequenced in a study of blood T cell repertoires in COVID-19. In the study overall: Samples came from the United States, Italy and Spain, spanning acute and convalescent COVID-19. PBMCs, B-cell-depleted T cells, or T cells were the source of the cDNA or gDNA that made up the material.

The CDR3 runs to 16 residues. Looked up from germline, CDR1 is SGHRS and CDR2 is YFSETQ. Trimming pared 0 bases from V and 0 bases from J, leaving 10 bases between. As for this clone: Different DNA sequences within this sample yield the same CDR3.

Here immunoSEQ multiplex PCR was the method, and the copy in TCRdb shows in-frame clones only, minus some. The sample includes about 170,000 clones, about 82% seen only once; the top ten take 6.5% to 9.5%. The sequenced sample consisted of peripheral blood. The source of this sequence is a woman of 80 years or more with COVID-19, enrolled during active disease. The V call is TRBV5-1, the J call TRBJ2-1, with unresolved D. The DNA for the CDR3 is TGCGCCAGCAGCTTGGCAGGCAGCAGCTCCTACAATGAGCAGTTCTTC. Residues: CASSLAGSSSYNEQFF.